A selection of T cell receptor beta chains follows, all from one sample in a study of a mutant IDH1 vaccine in newly diagnosed glioma. No cognate antigen is known for these TCRs. This table comes from immunoSEQ multiplex PCR, and its TCRdb copy is limited to in-frame clones, with some not included. There are about 62,000 clones in the sample; about 89% occur only once, and roughly 1.9% lies in the top ten. The sample here was PBMCs, taken from a glioma patient whose treatment included an IDH1 peptide vaccine. The receptors derive from a man aged 35 to 55 with glioma. CDR3s include the opening cysteine and the closing phenylalanine or tryptophan. The D gene is left open where the match is weak. Size tells how often a clone was seen (once, few, many) or the class of an expanded clone, and some rows leave it out.

>-|TRBV7-6|-|TRBJ1-1
CASSRRGVGTEAFF
TGTGCCAGCAGCCGCCGCGGGGTGGGCACTGAAGCTTTCTTT
>-|TRBV15|-|TRBJ1-3
CATSRDQGPRAGNTIYF
TGTGCCACCAGCAGAGATCAGGGGCCGCGGGCTGGAAACACCATATATTTT
>-|TRBV21-1|few|TRBJ1-1
CASSRQGIGAFF
TGTGCCAGCAGCAGACAGGGGATTGGAGCTTTCTTT
>-|TRBV2|-|TRBJ1-2
CASSEGGEAGYTF
TGTGCCAGCAGTGAAGGGGGCGAAGCTGGCTACACCTTC
>-|TRBV5-1|-|TRBJ2-2
CASSTSGTPGELFF
TGCGCCAGCAGCACGTCGGGGACCCCCGGGGAGCTGTTTTTT
>TRBD1|TRBV30|-|TRBJ1-2
CAWRAGGEGGYTF
TGTGCCTGGAGAGCAGGGGGCGAGGGCGGCTACACCTTC
>-|TRBV27|-|TRBJ2-4
CASSWSGGNIQYF
TGTGCCAGCAGTTGGTCTGGGGGAAACATTCAGTACTTC
>TRBD2|TRBV29-1|-|TRBJ2-1
CSVTASGAYNEQFF
TGCAGCGTAACTGCTAGCGGAGCCTACAATGAGCAGTTCTTC
>-|TRBV15|-|TRBJ2-7
CATSRTENYEQYF
TGTGCCACCAGCCGGACAGAAAACTACGAGCAGTACTTC
>-|TRBV6-5|once|TRBJ2-7
CARTGQAYRGEQYF
TGTGCCAGGACCGGGCAGGCCTATCGCGGCGAGCAGTACTTC
>TRBD2|TRBV9|-|TRBJ2-3
CASSAGLAGATDTQYF
TGTGCCAGCAGCGCCGGACTAGCGGGAGCGACAGATACGCAGTATTTT
>-|TRBV28|-|TRBJ1-3
CASRKSGQSSGNTIYF
TGTGCCAGCAGAAAATCGGGACAAAGCTCTGGAAACACCATATATTTT
>-|TRBV11-2|-|TRBJ2-3
CASSSSGRMGDTQYF
TGTGCCAGCAGCTCCTCAGGACGGATGGGAGATACGCAGTATTTT
>TRBD1|TRBV2|-|TRBJ2-7
CASSFAPGQSKSRVKQYF
TGTGCCAGCAGTTTTGCCCCGGGACAGAGCAAATCCCGGGTAAAGCAGTACTTC
>-|TRBV4-1|-|TRBJ1-6
CASSQEGRLSYNSPLHF
TGCGCCAGCAGCCAAGAGGGGCGGCTCTCCTATAATTCACCCCTCCACTTT
>-|TRBV7-2|-|TRBJ1-1
CASSSRARSNTEAFF
TGTGCCAGCAGCTCTAGGGCACGGTCGAACACTGAAGCTTTCTTT
>-|TRBV20-1|-|TRBJ2-7
CSASSSYEQYF
TGCAGTGCTTCGAGCTCCTACGAGCAGTACTTC
>-|TRBV4-2|-|TRBJ2-2
CASSQGARGALTGELFF
TGTGCCAGCAGCCAAGGGGCCCGGGGAGCTCTCACCGGGGAGCTGTTTTTT
>TRBD1|TRBV19|-|TRBJ2-5
CASTGTEKETQYF
TGTGCCAGTACTGGGACAGAAAAAGAGACCCAGTACTTC
>TRBD1|TRBV5-4|-|TRBJ1-3
CASSPTGSGNTIYF
TGTGCCAGCAGCCCGACAGGGTCCGGAAACACCATATATTTT
>-|TRBV19|few|TRBJ2-7
CASSVGVSGYEQYF
TGTGCCAGTAGTGTCGGGGTCTCCGGCTACGAGCAGTACTTC
>-|TRBV5-5|-|TRBJ2-6
CASSSPPGPSGGANVLTF
TGTGCCAGCAGCAGTCCCCCGGGACCCTCAGGAGGGGCCAACGTCCTGACTTTC
>-|TRBV6-1|-|TRBJ1-2
CASSPGVHGYTF
TGTGCCAGCAGCCCCGGGGTTCACGGCTACACCTTC
>TRBD1|TRBV19|-|TRBJ1-1
CASSIDSRTGGEAFF
TGTGCCAGTAGTATCGATTCCCGGACAGGGGGTGAAGCTTTCTTT
>-|TRBV7-2|-|TRBJ1-1
CASSPQSGTEAFF
TGTGCCAGCAGCCCCCAGTCAGGCACTGAAGCTTTCTTT
>TRBD1|TRBV5-4|-|TRBJ2-5
CASSLVGQGSETQYF
TGTGCCAGCAGCTTGGTAGGACAGGGTTCAGAGACCCAGTACTTC
>-|TRBV10-3|-|TRBJ1-6
CAIRKSEPNSPLHF
TGTGCCATCAGGAAAAGCGAACCGAATTCACCCCTCCACTTT
>-|TRBV10-1|-|TRBJ2-1
CASSNPSSSYNEQFF
TGCGCCAGCAGCAACCCCAGTAGCTCCTACAATGAGCAGTTCTTC
>TRBD1|TRBV28|-|TRBJ1-1
CASRPPQGINTEAFF
TGTGCCAGCAGGCCACCACAGGGGATCAACACTGAAGCTTTCTTT
>-|TRBV5-1|few|TRBJ2-1
CASSSGFLYGGLIGSENNEQFF
TGCGCCAGCAGCTCCGGATTCCTATATGGGGGACTCATAGGCAGCGAGAACAATGAGCAGTTCTTC
>-|TRBV5-1|-|TRBJ1-2
CASSNMDSYGYTF
TGCGCCAGCAGCAACATGGACAGCTATGGCTACACCTTC
>TRBD1|TRBV13|-|TRBJ1-1
CASSLATGGSEAFF
TGTGCCAGCAGCTTAGCCACAGGGGGTTCGGAAGCTTTCTTT
>TRBD1|TRBV4-1|-|TRBJ2-1
CASRDRDRGVREQFF
TGCGCCAGCAGGGACCGGGACAGGGGGGTCAGGGAGCAGTTCTTC
>-|TRBV5-1|-|TRBJ2-7
CASSPSGVSYEQYF
TGCGCCAGCAGCCCCTCGGGGGTTTCCTACGAGCAGTACTTC
>-|TRBV25-1|-|TRBJ2-7
CASSEAAGVEQYF
TGTGCCAGCAGTGAGGCCGCAGGGGTCGAGCAGTACTTC
>TRBD2|TRBV2|-|TRBJ2-1
CASSYQREGATEQFF
TGTGCCAGCAGTTATCAGCGGGAGGGGGCCACTGAGCAGTTCTTC
>TRBD2|TRBV19|-|TRBJ2-1
CASSIGGSGRGNEQFF
TGTGCCAGTAGTATAGGAGGTAGCGGGAGGGGAAATGAGCAGTTCTTC
>TRBD1|TRBV19|-|TRBJ1-1
CASRWDRESMNTEAFF
TGTGCCAGTAGGTGGGACAGGGAATCCATGAACACTGAAGCTTTCTTT
>TRBD2|TRBV5-4|once|TRBJ2-3
CASSPWGGGLTDTQYF
TGTGCCAGCAGCCCCTGGGGGGGAGGACTCACAGATACGCAGTATTTT
>-|TRBV2|-|TRBJ1-5
CASRRGTVGNQPQHF
TGTGCCAGCAGGAGGGGGACCGTGGGTAATCAGCCCCAGCATTTT
>TRBD2|TRBV6-6|-|TRBJ2-2
CASSRELAGPTGELFF
TGTGCCAGCAGTCGCGAACTAGCGGGCCCCACCGGGGAGCTGTTTTTT